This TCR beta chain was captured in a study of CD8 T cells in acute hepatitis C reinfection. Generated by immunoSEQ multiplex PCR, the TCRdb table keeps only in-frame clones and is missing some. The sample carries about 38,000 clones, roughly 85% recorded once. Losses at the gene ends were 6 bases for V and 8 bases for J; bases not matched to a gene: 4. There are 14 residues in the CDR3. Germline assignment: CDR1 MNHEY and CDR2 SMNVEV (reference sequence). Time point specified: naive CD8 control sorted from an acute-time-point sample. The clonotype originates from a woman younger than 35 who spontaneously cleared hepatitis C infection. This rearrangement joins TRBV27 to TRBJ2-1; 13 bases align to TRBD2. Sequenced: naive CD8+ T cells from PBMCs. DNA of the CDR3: TGTGCCAGCAGCGGACTAGCGGGAGTTGATGAGCAGTTCTTC. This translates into CASSGLAGVDEQFF.